One and the same sample provided the 17 T cell receptor beta chains below, sequenced in a study of read filtering for tumor transcriptome and immune sequencing. Molecular barcoded adaptors covering alpha/delta and beta/gamma chains were used on approximately 400 ng RNA. Via MiXCR, TCRdb re-called the reads, giving one row per CDR3 protein. The table lists tens of thousands of distinct CDR3 sequences, about 18% of them singletons, with more than 15% in the top ten. The sequenced material came from a population of CD138-negative cells sorted from bone marrow. Receptors originate from a donor at least 40 years old with multiple myeloma.

On this clonotype itself: A far more abundant clone sits one base away, making this likely a read error. The chain recombines TRBV6-1 with TRBJ2-1, with D perhaps given as TRBD1 or TRBD2 (5 bases each). Germline V gene sequence: CDR1 MNHNS, CDR2 SASEGT. The CDR3 runs 11 residues. With 8 bases removed from V and 15 bases from J, the gap between germline ends came to 17 bases. The CDR3 sequence: CASGGIERLFF. CDR3 coding DNA: TGTGCCAGCGGGGGAATTGAAAGGCTGTTCTTC.

In this sample, this clonotype turned up many times. The CDR3, as DNA: TGTGCCAGCAGTCCCGACCCAGGCGGGGGCGTAGCAGATACGCAGTATTTT. Protein: CASSPDPGGGVADTQYF. J is TRBJ2-3 and V is TRBV6-1; maybe TRBD2 (7 bases). Germline values: CDR1 MNHNS, CDR2 SASEGT. The CDR3 runs to 17 residues. The V and J ends lost 5 bases and 4 bases respectively, with 22 bases between them.

This clonotype was detected a few times. A much larger clonotype is one base distant, so this may be a read error. The chain has TRBV20-1 and TRBJ2-7, with 12 positions matching TRBD1. The trim removed 5 bases at V and 5 bases at J, leaving 4 bases unmatched. CDR3 length: 13 residues. CDR1 DFQATT and CDR2 SNEGSKA come from the germline V gene (reference sequence). The CDR3 loop reads CSAGTGGYHEQYF. In nucleotides, the CDR3 is TGCAGTGCTGGGACAGGGGGCTACCACGAGCAGTACTTC.

This clonotype appeared many times. V usage is TRBV6-1 and J usage is TRBJ1-1; D is unresolved. CDR3 length: 15 residues. Germline V lookup: CDR1 MNHNS, CDR2 SASEGT. The ends were cut back, 2 bases at V and 3 bases at J, with 13 bases in the middle. CDR3 residues: CASSELTFSDTEAFF. CDR3 DNA: TGTGCCAGCAGTGAATTAACCTTCTCGGACACTGAAGCTTTCTTT.

This clonotype is medium-sized. The J gene is TRBJ1-1, the V gene TRBV20-1, with 8 positions matching TRBD1. This CDR3 comprises 13 residues. V lost 5 bases and J lost 8; bases outside the gene matches: 10. CDR1 is DFQATT, CDR2 SNEGSKA, per germline (reference sequence). The CDR3 nucleotides are TGCAGTGCTTCTCAGGGGGCTGAGGCCGAAGCTTTCTTT. This codes for CSASQGAEAEAFF.

This clonotype has ten or more counts. In nucleotides, the CDR3 is TGTGCCAGCAGCCTACTAGGATATCAGCAGTTCTTC. Translated: CASSLLGYQQFF. This sequence joins TRBV6-2 or TRBV6-3 and TRBJ2-1, with a weak D call TRBD2 (5 bases). Trimming cost V 6 bases and J 11 bases, with 14 bases left between them. Per the germline V gene, CDR1 is MNHEY and CDR2 is SVGEGT. The CDR3 is 12 amino acids.

The chain carries TRBV10-1 and TRBJ2-1; TRBD2 is a possible D gene (5 bases). This CDR3 spans 14 amino acids. Germline V gene sequence: CDR1 WNHNN, CDR2 SYGVQD (reference sequence). V lost 4 bases to trimming and J lost 9 bases, with 16 bases between them. As DNA, the CDR3 is TGCGCCAGCAGTGGTTCTAGAGCGGAGGTTGAGCAGTTCTTC. As protein: CASSGSRAEVEQFF.

The chain is built from TRBV29-1 and TRBJ2-1, with 12 bases that match TRBD2. Per germline, CDR1 SQVTM and CDR2 ANQGSEA. V gave up 1 base and J gave up 6 bases; unmatched junction bases: 4. CDR3 length: 15 residues. The CDR3 DNA follows: TGCAGCGTTGAAGGACTAGCGGGAGTAGTCAATGAGCAGTTCTTC. Translation gives CSVEGLAGVVNEQFF.

As concerns this clonotype: A read error may explain this, as a much larger clone is one base away. In DNA, the CDR3 is TGTGCCAGCAGTAAACCGGGAGTAGCGGGAGTCGAGCAGTACTTC. Translation gives CASSKPGVAGVEQYF. V gene TRBV12-3 or TRBV12-4 combines with J gene TRBJ2-7, with 9 bases matching TRBD2. V was clipped by 5 bases and J by 6 bases; unmatched bases: 11. This CDR3 has 15 amino acids.

This clonotype appeared many times. The rearrangement uses TRBV7-2 and TRBJ1-5; no firm D call. Trimming stripped 5 bases from V and 6 bases from J, with 8 bases between. CDR1 and CDR2 (germline): SGHTA, FQGNSA. The CDR3 is 12 residues long. The CDR3 DNA reads TGTGCCAGCAGCATCTTAGGTCAGCCCCAGCATTTT. It is translated as CASSILGQPQHF.

Note on this clonotype: This may be a read error: a much more frequent sequence differs by one nucleotide. This chain uses TRBV20-1 with TRBJ2-5; the match to TRBD2 covers 14 bases. From germline, CDR1 is DFQATT and CDR2 SNEGSKA (reference sequence). The CDR3 has 15 residues. The CDR3 bases are TGCAGAGCTAGGACTAGCGGGGGGCTACAAGAGACCCAGTACTTC. Translation: CRARTSGGLQETQYF.

In its sample, this clonotype was seen many times. The V call is TRBV12-3 or TRBV12-4, the J call TRBJ2-5; no reliable D call. This CDR3 has 13 residues. V was cut by 6 bases and J by 5 bases, with 13 bases left in between. The CDR3 spells CASSLGDGETQYF. CDR3 DNA sequence: TGTGCCAGCAGCCTTGGGGATGGGGAGACCCAGTACTTC.

Many counts were recorded for this clonotype. This chain joins TRBV20-1 and TRBJ2-7, with 7 positions matching TRBD2. V was clipped by 0 bases and J by 2 bases; unmatched bases: 16. Per the germline V gene, CDR1 is DFQATT and CDR2 is SNEGSKA (reference sequence). The CDR3 is made up of 18 amino acids. The CDR3 protein is CSARDQYASGEATYEQYF. CDR3 DNA sequence: TGCAGTGCTAGAGATCAGTATGCTAGCGGTGAAGCCACCTACGAGCAGTACTTC.

This clonotype was counted only a few times. V usage is TRBV29-1 and J usage is TRBJ2-7, with TRBD2 matching 7 bases. The germline gives CDR1 SQVTM, CDR2 ANQGSEA. CDR3 length: 15 residues. V was pared by 6 bases and J by 0 bases, with 11 bases of the junction left unmatched. The CDR3 loop is CSVTGGALVSYEQYF. Here the CDR3 DNA reads TGCAGCGTCACGGGGGGAGCGCTCGTCTCCTACGAGCAGTACTTC.

The chain uses TRBV29-1 and TRBJ2-1; D is uncertain. CDR1 and CDR2 (germline): SQVTM, ANQGSEA. The length of the CDR3 is 12 residues. As DNA, the CDR3 is TGCAACGTAGAAACAGCGTTCAATGAGCAGTTCTTC. Residues: CNVETAFNEQFF.

At least ten counts were recorded for this clonotype. This chain connects TRBV29-1 to TRBJ1-1; the D is unclear. Germline lookup yields CDR1 SQVTM and CDR2 ANQGSEA. This CDR3 is built from 10 residues. Trimming shortened V by 6 bases and J by 1 base, and 3 bases separated the two germline ends. The CDR3 region is CSVWNTEAFF. CDR3 in DNA: TGCAGCGTCTGGAACACTGAAGCTTTCTTT.

In its sample, this clonotype was seen many times. The genes are TRBV2 and TRBJ2-2, with D uncertain. Germline CDR1 reads SNHLY; CDR2 reads FYNNEI. V was pared by 4 bases and J by 7 bases, with 10 bases between. CDR3 length: 13 residues. The CDR3 coding sequence is TGTGCCAGCAGTGCATGGGAAAACGGGGAGCTGTTTTTT. Amino acid sequence: CASSAWENGELFF.